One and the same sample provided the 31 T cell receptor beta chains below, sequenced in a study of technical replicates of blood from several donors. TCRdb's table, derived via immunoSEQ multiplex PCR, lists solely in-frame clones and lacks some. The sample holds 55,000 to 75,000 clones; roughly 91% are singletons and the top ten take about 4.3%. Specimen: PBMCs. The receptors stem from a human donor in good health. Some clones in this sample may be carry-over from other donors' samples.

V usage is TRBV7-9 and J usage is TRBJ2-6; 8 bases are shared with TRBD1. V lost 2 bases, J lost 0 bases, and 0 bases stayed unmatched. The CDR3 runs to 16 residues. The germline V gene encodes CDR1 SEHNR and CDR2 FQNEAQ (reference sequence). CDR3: CASSLTGGSGANVLTF. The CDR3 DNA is TGTGCCAGCAGCTTAACAGGGGGCTCTGGGGCCAACGTCCTGACTTTC.

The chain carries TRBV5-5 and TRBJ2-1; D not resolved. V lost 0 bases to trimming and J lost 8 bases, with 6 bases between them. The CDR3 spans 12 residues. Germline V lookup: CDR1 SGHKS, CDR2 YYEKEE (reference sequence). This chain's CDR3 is CASSLAFYEQFF. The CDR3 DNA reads TGTGCCAGCAGCTTGGCCTTCTATGAGCAGTTCTTC.

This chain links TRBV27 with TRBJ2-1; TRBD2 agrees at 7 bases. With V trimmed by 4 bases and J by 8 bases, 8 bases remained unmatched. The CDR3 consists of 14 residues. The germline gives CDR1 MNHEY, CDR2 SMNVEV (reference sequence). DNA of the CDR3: TGTGCCAGCAGTTCAGGCGGGAGAGGTTATGAGCAGTTCTTC. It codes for CASSSGGRGYEQFF.

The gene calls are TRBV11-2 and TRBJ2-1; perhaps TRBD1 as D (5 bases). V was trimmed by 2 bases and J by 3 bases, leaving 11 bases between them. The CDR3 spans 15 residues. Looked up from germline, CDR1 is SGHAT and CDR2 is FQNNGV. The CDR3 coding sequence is TGTGCCAGCAGCTTACGACAGACTGACTACAATGAGCAGTTCTTC. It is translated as CASSLRQTDYNEQFF.

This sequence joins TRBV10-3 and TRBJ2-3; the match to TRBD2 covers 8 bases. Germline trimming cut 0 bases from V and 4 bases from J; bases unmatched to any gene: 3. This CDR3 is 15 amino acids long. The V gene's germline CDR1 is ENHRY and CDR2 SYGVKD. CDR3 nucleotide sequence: TGTGCCATCAGTGAGTCCCAGCGGGAGCCAGATACGCAGTATTTT. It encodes CAISESQREPDTQYF.

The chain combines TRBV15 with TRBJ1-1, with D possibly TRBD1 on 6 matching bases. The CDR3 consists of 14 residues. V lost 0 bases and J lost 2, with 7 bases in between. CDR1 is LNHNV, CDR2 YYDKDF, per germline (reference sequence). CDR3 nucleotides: TGTGCCACCAGCAGAGATGGGGGCAACACTGAAGCTTTCTTT. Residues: CATSRDGGNTEAFF.

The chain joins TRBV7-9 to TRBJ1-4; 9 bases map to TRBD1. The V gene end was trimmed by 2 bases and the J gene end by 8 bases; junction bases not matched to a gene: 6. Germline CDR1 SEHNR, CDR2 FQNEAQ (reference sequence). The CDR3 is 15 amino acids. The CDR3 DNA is TGTGCCAGCAGCTTAAGCGTGACAGGGGGGGAAAAACTGTTTTTT. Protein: CASSLSVTGGEKLFF.

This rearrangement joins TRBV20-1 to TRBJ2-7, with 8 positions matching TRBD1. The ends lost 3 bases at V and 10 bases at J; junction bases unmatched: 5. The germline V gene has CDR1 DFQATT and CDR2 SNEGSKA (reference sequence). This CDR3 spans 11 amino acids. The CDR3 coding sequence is TGCAGTGCTAGTCTCGGACAGGGACAGTACTTC. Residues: CSASLGQGQYF.

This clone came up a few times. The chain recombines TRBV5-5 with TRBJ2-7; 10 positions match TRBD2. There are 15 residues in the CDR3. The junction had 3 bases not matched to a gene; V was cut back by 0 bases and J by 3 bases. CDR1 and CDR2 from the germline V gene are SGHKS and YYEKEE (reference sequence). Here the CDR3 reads CASSLASGRGYEQYF. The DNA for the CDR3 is TGTGCCAGCAGCTTGGCTAGCGGGAGAGGCTACGAGCAGTACTTC.

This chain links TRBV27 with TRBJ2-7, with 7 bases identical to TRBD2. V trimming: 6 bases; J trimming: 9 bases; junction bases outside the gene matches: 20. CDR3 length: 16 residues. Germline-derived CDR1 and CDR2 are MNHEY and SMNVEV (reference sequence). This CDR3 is CASRTELAVNSTRQYF. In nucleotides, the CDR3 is TGTGCCAGCAGGACAGAGCTAGCGGTTAATTCTACGAGGCAGTACTTC.

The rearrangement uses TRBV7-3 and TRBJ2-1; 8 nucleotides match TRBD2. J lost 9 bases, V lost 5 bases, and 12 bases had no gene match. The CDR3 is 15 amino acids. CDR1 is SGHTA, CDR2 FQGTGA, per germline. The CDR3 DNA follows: TGTGCCAGCAGCGCCCACCGGGGGGGCGTTAGTGAGCAGTTCTTC. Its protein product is CASSAHRGGVSEQFF.

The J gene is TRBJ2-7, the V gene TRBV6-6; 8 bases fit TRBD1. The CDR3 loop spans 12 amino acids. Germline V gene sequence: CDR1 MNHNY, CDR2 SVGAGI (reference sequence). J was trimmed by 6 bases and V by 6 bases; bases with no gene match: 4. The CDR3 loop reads CASSDRGREQYF. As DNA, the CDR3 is TGTGCCAGCAGCGACAGGGGCCGCGAGCAGTACTTC.

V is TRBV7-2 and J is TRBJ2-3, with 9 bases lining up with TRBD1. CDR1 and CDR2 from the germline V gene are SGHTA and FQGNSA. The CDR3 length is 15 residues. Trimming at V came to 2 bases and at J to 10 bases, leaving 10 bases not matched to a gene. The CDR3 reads CASSLSGTGKKAQYF. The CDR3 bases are TGTGCCAGCAGCTTATCCGGGACAGGGAAGAAGGCGCAGTATTTT.

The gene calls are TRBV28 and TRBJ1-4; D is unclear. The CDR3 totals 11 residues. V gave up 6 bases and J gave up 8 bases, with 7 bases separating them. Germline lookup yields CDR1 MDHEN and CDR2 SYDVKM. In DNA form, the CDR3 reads TGTGCCAGCAGAACAAACGAAAAACTGTTTTTT. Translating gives CASRTNEKLFF.

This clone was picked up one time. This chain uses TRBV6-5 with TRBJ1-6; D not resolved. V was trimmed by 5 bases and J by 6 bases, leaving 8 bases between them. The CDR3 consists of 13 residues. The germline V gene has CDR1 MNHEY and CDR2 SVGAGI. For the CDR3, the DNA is TGTGCCAGCAGTCAGGACTTTAATTCACCCCTCCACTTT. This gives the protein CASSQDFNSPLHF.

Here the CDR3 reads CASSPNLATGELFF. In DNA form, the CDR3 reads TGTGCCAGCTCACCTAATCTAGCAACCGGGGAGCTGTTTTTT. V is TRBV18 and J is TRBJ2-2; the D gene is possibly TRBD2 (5 bases). V shed 3 bases and J shed 5 bases, with 10 bases lying between them. Germline V gene lookup returns CDR1 KGHSH and CDR2 LQKENI. The CDR3 loop spans 14 amino acids. Drawing the rest from reference TRBV18 and TRBJ2-2, the complete variable domain is NAGVMQNPRHLVRRRGQEARLRCSPMKGHSHVYWYRQLPEEGLKFMVYLQKENIIDESGMPKERFSAEFPKEGPSILRIQQVVRGDSAAYFCASSPNLATGELFFGEGSRLTVL.

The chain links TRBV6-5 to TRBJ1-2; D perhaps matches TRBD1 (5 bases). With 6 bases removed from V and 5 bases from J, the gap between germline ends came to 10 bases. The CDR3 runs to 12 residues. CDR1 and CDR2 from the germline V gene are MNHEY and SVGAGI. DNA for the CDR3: TGTGCCAGCAGCGACAGCGTTTATGGCTACACCTTC. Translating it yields CASSDSVYGYTF.

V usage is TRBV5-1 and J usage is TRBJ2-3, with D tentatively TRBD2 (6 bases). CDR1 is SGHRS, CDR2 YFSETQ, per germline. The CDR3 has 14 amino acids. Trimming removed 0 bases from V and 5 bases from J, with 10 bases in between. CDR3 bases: TGCGCCAGCAGCTTGGTGGGGGGAGGAGATACGCAGTATTTT. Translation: CASSLVGGGDTQYF.

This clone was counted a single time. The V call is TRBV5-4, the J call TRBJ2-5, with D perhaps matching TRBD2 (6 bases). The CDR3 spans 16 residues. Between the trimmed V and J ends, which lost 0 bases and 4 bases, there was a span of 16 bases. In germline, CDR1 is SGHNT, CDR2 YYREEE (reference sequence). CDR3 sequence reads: CASSLAGPRTTETQYF. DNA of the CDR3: TGTGCCAGCAGCTTGGCTGGTCCCCGGACTACAGAGACCCAGTACTTC.

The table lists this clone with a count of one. The CDR3 spells CASSWGGESNQPQHF. CDR3 in DNA: TGTGCCAGCAGCTGGGGAGGGGAGAGCAATCAGCCCCAGCATTTT. The rearrangement links TRBV5-5 to TRBJ1-5, with a tentative D call TRBD1 (5 bases). CDR1 is SGHKS, CDR2 YYEKEE, per germline (reference sequence). The CDR3 contains 15 residues. Trimming took off 3 bases at V and 1 base at J, with 11 bases between the two ends.

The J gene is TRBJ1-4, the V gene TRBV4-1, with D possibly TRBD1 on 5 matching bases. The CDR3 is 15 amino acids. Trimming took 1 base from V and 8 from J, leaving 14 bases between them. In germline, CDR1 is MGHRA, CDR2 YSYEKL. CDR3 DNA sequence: TGCGCCAGCAGCCAAGGGTGGGGGGTTCGAGAAAAACTGTTTTTT. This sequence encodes CASSQGWGVREKLFF.

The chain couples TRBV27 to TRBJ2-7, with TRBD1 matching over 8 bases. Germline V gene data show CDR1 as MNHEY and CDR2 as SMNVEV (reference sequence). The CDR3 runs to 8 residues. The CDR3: CARSTGAV. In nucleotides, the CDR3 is TGTGCCAGGTCGACAGGGGCCGTC.

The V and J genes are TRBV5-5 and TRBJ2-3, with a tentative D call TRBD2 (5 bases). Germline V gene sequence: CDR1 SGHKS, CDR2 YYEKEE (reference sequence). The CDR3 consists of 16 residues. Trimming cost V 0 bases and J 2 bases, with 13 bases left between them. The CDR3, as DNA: TGTGCCAGCAGCTTGGAGGCGGGTTACACCACAGATACGCAGTATTTT. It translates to CASSLEAGYTTDTQYF.

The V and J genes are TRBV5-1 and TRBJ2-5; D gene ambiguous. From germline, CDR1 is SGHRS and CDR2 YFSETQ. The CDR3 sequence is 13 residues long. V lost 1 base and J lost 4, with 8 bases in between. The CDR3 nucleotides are TGCGCCAGCAGCTTGACAGAAGCAGAGACCCAGTACTTC. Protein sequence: CASSLTEAETQYF.

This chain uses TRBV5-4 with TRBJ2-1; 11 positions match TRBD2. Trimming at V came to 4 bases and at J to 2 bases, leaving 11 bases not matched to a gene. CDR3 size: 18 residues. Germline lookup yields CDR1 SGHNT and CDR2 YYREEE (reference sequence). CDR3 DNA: TGTGCCAGCAGCAGAATTCCCGGGACTAGCGGTACCTACAATGAGCAGTTCTTC. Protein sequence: CASSRIPGTSGTYNEQFF.

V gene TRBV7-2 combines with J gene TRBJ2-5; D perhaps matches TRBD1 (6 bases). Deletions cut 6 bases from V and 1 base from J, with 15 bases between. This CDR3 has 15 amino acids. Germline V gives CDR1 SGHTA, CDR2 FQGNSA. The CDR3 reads CASSPRWGPQETQYF. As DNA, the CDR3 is TGTGCCAGCAGTCCTCGTTGGGGGCCCCAAGAGACCCAGTACTTC.

The chain's CDR3 is CAWERGGSDTQYF. The CDR3 DNA reads as TGTGCCTGGGAACGGGGAGGCTCAGATACGCAGTATTTT. The chain combines TRBV30 with TRBJ2-3, with D perhaps matching TRBD2 (6 bases). V was clipped by 5 bases and J by 4 bases, with 13 bases between them. The CDR3 loop spans 13 amino acids. From germline, CDR1 is GTSNPN and CDR2 SVGIG (reference sequence).

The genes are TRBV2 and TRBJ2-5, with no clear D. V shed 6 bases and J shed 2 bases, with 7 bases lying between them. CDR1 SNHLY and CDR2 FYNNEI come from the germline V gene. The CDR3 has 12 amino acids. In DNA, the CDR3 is TGTGCCAGCAGGCGCGAACAAGAGACCCAGTACTTC. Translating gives CASRREQETQYF.

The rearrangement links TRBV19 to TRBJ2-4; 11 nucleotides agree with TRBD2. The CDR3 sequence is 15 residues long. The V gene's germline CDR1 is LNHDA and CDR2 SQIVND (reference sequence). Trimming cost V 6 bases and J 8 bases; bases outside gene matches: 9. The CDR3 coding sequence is TGTGCCAGTAGAGGGCTAGCGGGGGGTCGGGACATTCAGTACTTC. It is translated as CASRGLAGGRDIQYF.

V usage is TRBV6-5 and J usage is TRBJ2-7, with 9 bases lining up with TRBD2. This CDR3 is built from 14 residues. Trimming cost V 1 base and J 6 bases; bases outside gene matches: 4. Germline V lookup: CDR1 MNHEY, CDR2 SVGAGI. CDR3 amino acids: CASSYLGLASEQYF. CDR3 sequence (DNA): TGTGCCAGCAGTTACTTGGGACTAGCAAGCGAGCAGTACTTC.

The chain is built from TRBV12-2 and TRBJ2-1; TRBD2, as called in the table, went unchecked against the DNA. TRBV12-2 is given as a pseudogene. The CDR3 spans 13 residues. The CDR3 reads CASRSSLINEQFF. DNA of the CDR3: TGTGCAAGTCGCTCCTCCCTTATTAATGAGCAGTTCTTC.